This TCR beta chain originates from a study of blood T cell repertoires in COVID-19. Study information: From the United States, Italy and Spain came samples of acute and convalescent COVID-19.

Original data processing: Amplification of reference gene primers provided the estimated nucleated cell counts. Here immunoSEQ multiplex PCR was the method, and the copy in TCRdb shows in-frame clones only, minus some. That table is the source of V, J and clone size, and D and trimming were worked out from the DNA. The sample comprises approximately 60,000 clones, 70% to 85% of which are singletons, and about a fifth rests with the top ten. V was shortened by 3 bases and J by 3 bases, with 16 bases between the two germline ends. Germline CDR1 and CDR2: SGHNT and YYREEE (reference sequence). The CDR3 totals 17 residues.

This clonotype originated in a woman older than 75 with active or convalescent COVID-19. The chain couples TRBV5-4 to TRBJ2-6, with no clear D. Material for sequencing was peripheral blood. CDR3 sequence: CASSSPDSGGGANVLTF. As DNA, the CDR3 is TGTGCCAGCAGCTCCCCCGACTCGGGTGGTGGGGCCAACGTCCTGACTTTC.